The 5 T cell receptor beta chains below all came from one sample that was sequenced in a study of blood T cell repertoires in COVID-19. Data came from immunoSEQ multiplex PCR; TCRdb stores just in-frame clones and leaves some out. This sample yields 150,000 to 200,000 clones, of which 80% to 90% are seen a single time; approximately 11% belongs to the top ten. Sequenced material: peripheral blood. Receptors were obtained from a woman aged 55-69 years with COVID-19, enrolled during active disease.

The gene calls are TRBV29-1 and TRBJ1-3; D is unclear. The CDR3 runs to 12 residues. Germline V lookup: CDR1 SQVTM, CDR2 ANQGSEA. V was shortened by 4 bases and J by 3 bases, with 7 bases between the two germline ends. The chain's CDR3 is CSVGENGNTIYF. In DNA, the CDR3 is TGCAGCGTTGGTGAGAATGGAAACACCATATATTTT.

The chain links TRBV6-5 to TRBJ1-1, with D tentatively TRBD1 (5 bases). This CDR3 comprises 13 residues. Germline CDR1 and CDR2: MNHEY and SVGAGI. The V gene lost 7 bases and the J gene lost 5 bases, with 14 bases spanning the gap. This CDR3 reads CASTNGGGTEAFF. As DNA, the CDR3 is TGTGCCAGCACCAACGGGGGAGGGACTGAAGCTTTCTTT.

This clone was picked up one time. This sequence joins TRBV7-2 and TRBJ2-1; 10 nucleotides align to TRBD2. The CDR3 sequence is 14 residues long. J gave up 9 bases and V 2 bases, and 4 bases lay outside the gene matches. Germline V gene sequence: CDR1 SGHTA, CDR2 FQGNSA. This CDR3 reads CASSLRLAGSEQFF. The CDR3 region has the DNA TGTGCCAGCAGCTTAAGACTAGCGGGTAGTGAGCAGTTCTTC. Variable domain in full (rest from reference TRBV7-2 and TRBJ2-1): GAGVSQSPSNKVTEKGKDVELRCDPISGHTALYWYRQSLGQGLEFLIYFQGNSAPDKSGLPSDRFSAERTGGSVSTLTIQRTQQEDSAVYLCASSLRLAGSEQFFGPGTRLTVL.

This clone appeared a single time. J is TRBJ2-5 and V is TRBV5-1, with 8 nucleotides matching TRBD1. Germline V gives CDR1 SGHRS, CDR2 YFSETQ. The CDR3 extends over 15 amino acids. V shed 5 bases, J shed 7 bases, and the junction held 13 bases outside the gene matches. The CDR3 sequence is CASRQTGTGFSTQYF. The CDR3 DNA reads as TGCGCCAGCAGACAAACCGGGACAGGATTCTCGACCCAGTACTTC.

This sequence joins TRBV3-1 (or the pseudogene TRBV3-2) and TRBJ1-1, with 8 bases fitting TRBD1. V dropped 4 bases and J dropped 2; count of bases not matched to a gene: 6. Per germline, CDR1 LGHDT and CDR2 YNNKEL (reference sequence). This CDR3 region has 15 residues. The CDR3 DNA reads as TGTGCCAGCAGCCCCCCCAGGGGGCTTAACACTGAAGCTTTCTTT. Translation: CASSPPRGLNTEAFF.